These T cell receptor beta chains were read from a single sample in a study of CD8 T cells in Susac syndrome. TCRdb re-called the immunoSEQ multiplex PCR reads with MiXCR, one entry per CDR3 protein. This table has approximately 200,000 distinct CDR3 sequences, about 90% appearing once. Sequenced input: CD8+ T cells from PBMCs. The receptors were gathered from a human donor with multiple sclerosis. Each CDR3 is given with its conserved first and last residue. The D gene is left open where the match is weak. Expanded clones get a size class; other rows say once, few or many, or leave the size out.

v_gene	d_gene	j_gene	abundance	CDR3nt	CDR3aa
TRBV20-1	TRBD2	TRBJ2-5	once	TGCAGTGCTGATGGGGCGGACAGCGGGGGACTCGGAGGGGCAGAGACCCAGTACTTC	CSADGADSGGLGGAETQYF
TRBV30	.	TRBJ2-2	.	TGTGCCTGGAGTGCGGGCCACACCGGGGAGCTGTTTTTT	CAWSAGHTGELFF
TRBV5-6	.	TRBJ2-5	.	TGTGCCAGCAGCTTGGTAGGGTGGACGCAAGAGACCCAGTACTTC	CASSLVGWTQETQYF
TRBV9	.	TRBJ1-4	.	TGTGCCAGCAGCGTTTACAGTACGGCTAATGAAAAACTGTTTTTT	CASSVYSTANEKLFF
TRBV12-3/TRBV12-4	.	TRBJ1-2	.	TGTGCCAGCAGTTTAGCTCCGGGAGGGACCCTCAACTATGGCTACACCTTC	CASSLAPGGTLNYGYTF
TRBV6-2/TRBV6-3	.	TRBJ2-7	.	TGTGCCAGCAGTGGGCGATACGAGCAGTACTTC	CASSGRYEQYF
TRBV20-1	.	TRBJ2-7	.	TGCAGTGCTAGAGATCTCTACGAGCAGTACTTC	CSARDLYEQYF
TRBV7-2	.	TRBJ2-5	.	TGTGCCAGCAGCTTAATCGGTGAAGAGACCCAGTACTTC	CASSLIGEETQYF
TRBV19	.	TRBJ1-2	.	TGTGCCAGTAGCCCCGGGCTAGGATATGGCTACACCTTC	CASSPGLGYGYTF
TRBV27	.	TRBJ2-7	.	TGTGCCAGCAGTTTAAGTCAGGGACCTTTCTACGAGCAGTACTTC	CASSLSQGPFYEQYF
TRBV12-3/TRBV12-4	.	TRBJ1-2	.	TGTGCCAGCAGTTTATCCCCGACAGGTTATGGCTACACCTTC	CASSLSPTGYGYTF
TRBV9	TRBD2	TRBJ2-7	.	TGTGCCAGCAGCGTCGGGACTAGCGGTACCTACGAGCAGTACTTC	CASSVGTSGTYEQYF
TRBV29-1	.	TRBJ1-1	.	TGCAGCGTTGAAGATTCCCGCGCTGAAGCTTTCTTT	CSVEDSRAEAFF
TRBV27	.	TRBJ2-6	.	TGTGCCAGCAGCGCAGGGACTGGGGCCAACGTCCTGACTTTC	CASSAGTGANVLTF
TRBV13	.	TRBJ1-2	.	TGTGCCAGCAGCCTGATGGCTGGTATTCGGAACTGGGACACCTTC	CASSLMAGIRNWDTF
TRBV6-2/TRBV6-3	.	TRBJ2-5	.	TGTGCCAGCAGTTGCTGCCAAGAGACCCAGTACTTC	CASSCCQETQYF
TRBV29-1	.	TRBJ1-1	.	TGCAGCGACTACCCCTCCTCAGGGGTTTACACTGAAGCTTTCTTT	CSDYPSSGVYTEAFF
TRBV4-2	TRBD2	TRBJ2-1	.	TGTGCCAGCAGCCAGGCCGGGACTAGTATGCGCGATGAGCAGTTCTTC	CASSQAGTSMRDEQFF
TRBV5-1	.	TRBJ1-5	once	TGCGCCAGCAGCTTGTTCTGGGGTCAGCCCCAGCATTTT	CASSLFWGQPQHF
TRBV27	TRBD1	TRBJ2-7	.	TGTGCCAGCAGTGCAGGGGACAGTACCTACGAGCAGTACTTC	CASSAGDSTYEQYF
TRBV4-1	.	TRBJ1-1	.	TGCGCCAGCAGCCAAGACGGCCTGATGAACACTGAAGCTTTCTTT	CASSQDGLMNTEAFF
TRBV13	TRBD1	TRBJ1-1	once	TGTGCCAGCAGGTTTTCCCCAACAGGGGCTGAAGCTTTCTTT	CASRFSPTGAEAFF
TRBV11-2	.	TRBJ2-5	once	TGTGCCAGCAGCTTAGTCTTCGGGGCCGAGACCCAGTACTTC	CASSLVFGAETQYF
TRBV30	.	TRBJ1-6	.	TGTGCCTGGAGTGTAGGGACCGCTAGTTCACCCCTCCACTTT	CAWSVGTASSPLHF
TRBV30	.	TRBJ2-7	.	TGTGCCTGGCTGGGGGACGGGACCTACGAGCAGTACTTC	CAWLGDGTYEQYF
TRBV12-3/TRBV12-4	.	TRBJ1-5	.	TGTGCCAGCACCCTCAGGGGTAATAGCAATCAGCCCCAGCATTTT	CASTLRGNSNQPQHF
TRBV7-9	.	TRBJ1-2	.	TGTGCCAGCAGCTCCGCTAACCCTAGCGACTATGGCTACACCTTC	CASSSANPSDYGYTF
TRBV13	.	TRBJ2-1	.	TGTGCCAGCAGCTTAGTCCCCGGCAGGGGCAATGAGCAGTTCTTC	CASSLVPGRGNEQFF
TRBV18	TRBD2	TRBJ2-1	.	TGTGCCAGCTCATCCGGGACTAGGATCAATGAGCAGTTCTTC	CASSSGTRINEQFF
TRBV3-1	TRBD2	TRBJ2-1	.	TGTGCCAGCAGCCAAGTCTGGACTAGCGGGAGGGCCGGGGACAATGAGCAGTTCTTC	CASSQVWTSGRAGDNEQFF
TRBV10-3	.	TRBJ1-2	.	TGTGCCATCAGTGGTTCCGGGGTTAACTATGGCTACACCTTC	CAISGSGVNYGYTF
TRBV9	.	TRBJ1-3	.	TGTGCCAGCAGCGTAGATATACGAGACTATGGAAACACCATATATTTT	CASSVDIRDYGNTIYF
TRBV5-4	.	TRBJ2-1	.	TGTGCCAGCAGCGCCTCGGGCAATGAGCAGTTCTTC	CASSASGNEQFF
TRBV30	.	TRBJ2-3	.	TGTGCCTGCCAAGGTGCCTACACAGATACGCAGTATTTT	CACQGAYTDTQYF
TRBV4-1	TRBD2	TRBJ2-1	.	TGCGCCAGCAGCCAAGGGGCGGGGGTAGGGTACAATGAGCAGTTCTTC	CASSQGAGVGYNEQFF
TRBV11-1	.	TRBJ1-1	.	TGTGCCAGCAGCCCTTGGGAGAACACTGAAGCTTTCTTT	CASSPWENTEAFF
TRBV11-2	TRBD2	TRBJ2-3	.	TGTGCCAGCAGCCGAAGCGGGGGAGAAGGTACGCAGTATTTT	CASSRSGGEGTQYF
TRBV5-1	TRBD2	TRBJ2-2	.	TGCGCCAGCAGATCCGGGACTAGTAATGCCGGGGAGCTGTTTTTT	CASRSGTSNAGELFF
TRBV13	.	TRBJ2-1	few	TGTGCCAGCAGCTTAGGCCGGAATGAGCAGTTCTTC	CASSLGRNEQFF
TRBV19	TRBD1	TRBJ1-5	.	TGTGCCAGTAGTGTGACAGGGGTTAGCAATCAGCCCCAGCATTTT	CASSVTGVSNQPQHF
TRBV7-3	TRBD2	TRBJ2-7	.	TGTGCCAGCAGCCTCCCCCAGCGACTAGCGGGTGGGGACGAGCAGTACTTC	CASSLPQRLAGGDEQYF
TRBV29-1	.	TRBJ1-1	.	TGCAGCGTCGAACGGGCCGTGAACACTGAAGCTTTCTTT	CSVERAVNTEAFF
TRBV5-4	TRBD2	TRBJ2-3	.	TGTGCCAGCAGCTTGGCGGGGGGGGAGACAGATACGCAGTATTTT	CASSLAGGETDTQYF
TRBV19	.	TRBJ2-7	.	TGTGCCAGTAGTCCCTCCTTGGGGGGGGCAACCTACGAGCAGTACTTC	CASSPSLGGATYEQYF
TRBV5-6	.	TRBJ1-1	.	TGTGCCAGCAGCTTGGGAGGGAACCTGAACACTGAAGCTTTCTTT	CASSLGGNLNTEAFF
TRBV11-1	TRBD2	TRBJ2-7	.	TGTGCCAGCAGCCTCGGGGGGGCCGGAGGGGCCTACGAGCAGTACTTC	CASSLGGAGGAYEQYF
TRBV7-8	.	TRBJ2-2	once	TGTGCCAGCAGCCTCTCTCCCCGGACGGGAAAGAACACCGGGGAGCTGTTTTTT	CASSLSPRTGKNTGELFF
TRBV9	.	TRBJ1-2	.	TGTGCCAGCAGCCCCACCGGGTCGGCGGCTTATGGCTACACCTTC	CASSPTGSAAYGYTF